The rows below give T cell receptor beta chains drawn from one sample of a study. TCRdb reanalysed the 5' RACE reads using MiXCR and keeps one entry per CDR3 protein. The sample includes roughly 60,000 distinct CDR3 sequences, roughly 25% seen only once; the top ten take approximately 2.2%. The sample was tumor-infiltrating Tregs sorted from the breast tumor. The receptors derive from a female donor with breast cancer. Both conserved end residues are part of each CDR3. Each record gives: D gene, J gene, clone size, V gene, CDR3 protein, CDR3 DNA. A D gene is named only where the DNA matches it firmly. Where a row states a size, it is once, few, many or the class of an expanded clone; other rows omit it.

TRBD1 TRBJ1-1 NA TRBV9 CASSVGQGARDTEAFF TGTGCCAGCAGCGTAGGACAGGGGGCGAGGGACACTGAAGCTTTCTTT
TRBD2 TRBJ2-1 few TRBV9 CASSPPAGGRRNEQFF TGTGCCAGCAGCCCCCCGGCGGGAGGAAGAAGGAATGAGCAGTTCTTC
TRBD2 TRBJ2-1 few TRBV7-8 CASSLGYRRLAGGSNEQFF TGTGCCAGCAGCTTAGGGTACCGGCGACTAGCGGGAGGATCAAATGAGCAGTTCTTC
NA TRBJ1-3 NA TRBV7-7 CASSLAPKNTIYF TGTGCTAGCAGCCTTGCACCCAAAAACACCATATATTTT
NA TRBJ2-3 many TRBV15 CATSSQNTDTQYF TGTGCCACCAGCAGTCAAAACACAGATACGCAGTATTTT
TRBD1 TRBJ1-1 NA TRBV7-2 CASSSISGTGSLGAFF TGTGCCAGCAGCTCCATATCCGGGACAGGGTCCCTTGGAGCTTTCTTT
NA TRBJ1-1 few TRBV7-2 CASSLQGYTEAFF TGTGCCAGCAGCTTGCAGGGGTACACTGAAGCTTTCTTT
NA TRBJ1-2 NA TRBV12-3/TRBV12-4 CASSLLRGIYGYTF TGTGCCAGCAGTTTACTAAGGGGCATCTATGGCTACACCTTC
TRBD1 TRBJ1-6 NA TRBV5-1 CASSTGQDDNSPLHF TGCGCCAGCAGCACAGGACAGGACGATAATTCACCCCTCCACTTT
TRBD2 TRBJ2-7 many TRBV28 CASHTGGSSYEQYF TGTGCCAGCCATACGGGAGGGAGTAGCTACGAGCAGTACTTC
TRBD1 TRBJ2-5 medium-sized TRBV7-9 CASSPGQGGETQYF TGTGCCAGCAGCCCGGGACAGGGGGGAGAGACCCAGTACTTC
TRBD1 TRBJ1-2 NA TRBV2 CASRSTGTNYGYTF TGTGCCAGCAGATCGACAGGGACTAACTATGGCTACACCTTC
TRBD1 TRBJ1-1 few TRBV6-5 CASRIAGQGADTEAFF TGTGCCAGCAGGATCGCAGGACAGGGGGCTGACACTGAAGCTTTCTTT
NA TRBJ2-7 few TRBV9 CASSVSPSPGVGEQYF TGTGCCAGCAGCGTCTCCCCCTCGCCTGGGGTGGGTGAGCAGTACTTC
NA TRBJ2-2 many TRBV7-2 CASRHNGAAGELFF TGTGCCAGCAGACACAACGGGGCAGCCGGGGAGCTGTTTTTT
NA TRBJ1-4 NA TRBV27 CASTTRRGFNEKLFF TGTGCCAGCACCACCCGGCGGGGGTTTAATGAAAAACTGTTTTTT
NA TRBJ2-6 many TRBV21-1 CASSKGTWTGYFSGANVLTF TGTGCCAGCAGCAAAGGGACTTGGACCGGGTATTTTTCTGGGGCCAACGTCCTGACTTTC
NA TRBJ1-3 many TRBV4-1 CASSQVGRTSGNTIYF TGCGCCAGCAGCCAAGTGGGCCGAACTTCTGGAAACACCATATATTTT
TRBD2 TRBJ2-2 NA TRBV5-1 CASSSDLAGAGELFF TGCGCCAGCAGCTCGGATCTAGCGGGAGCCGGGGAGCTGTTTTTT
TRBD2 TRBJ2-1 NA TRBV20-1 CSARVASGSRSSYNEQFF TGCAGTGCTAGAGTGGCTAGCGGGAGCCGTAGCTCCTACAATGAGCAGTTCTTC
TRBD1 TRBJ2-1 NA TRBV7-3 CASSSSSGTGGRNEQFF TGTGCCAGCAGCTCCTCATCCGGGACAGGGGGCCGCAATGAGCAGTTCTTC
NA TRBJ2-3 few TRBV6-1 CASGDRVRQYF TGTGCCAGTGGGGATAGAGTCCGGCAGTATTTT
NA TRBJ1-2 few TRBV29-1 CSWGYDGYTF TGCAGTTGGGGATACGACGGCTACACCTTC
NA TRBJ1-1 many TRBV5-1 CASSLDRRDGGLEAFF TGCGCCAGCAGCTTGGACCGTCGGGACGGGGGTTTGGAAGCTTTCTTT
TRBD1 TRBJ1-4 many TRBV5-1 CASSWTGDEKLFF TGCGCCAGCAGCTGGACAGGGGACGAAAAACTGTTTTTT
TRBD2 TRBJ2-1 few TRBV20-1 CSAPLLADYNEQFF TGCAGTGCTCCCCTCCTAGCGGATTACAATGAGCAGTTCTTC
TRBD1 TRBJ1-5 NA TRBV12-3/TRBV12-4 CASTVSGGQPQHF TGTGCCAGCACCGTGTCAGGGGGGCAGCCCCAGCATTTT